The 27 T cell receptor beta chains reported below all come from one sample, sequenced in a study of cytomegalovirus exposure and HLA in healthy donors. PCR employed 60 Vbeta and 13 Jbeta primers. Produced via immunoSEQ multiplex PCR; TCRdb's table is partial and in-frame only. The repertoire consists of 90,000 to 130,000 clones, with over 65% occurring once and the leading ten covering 1% to 1.5%. The sample comprised PBMCs. These receptors were collected from a woman aged 25 to 39 in good health and CMV-seronegative.

The chain employs TRBV7-2 and TRBJ2-3, with 10 nucleotides matching TRBD2. The CDR3 covers 15 residues. The J segment lost 4 bases and the V segment lost 1 base, leaving 2 bases of the junction unmatched. Germline loops: CDR1 SGHTA, CDR2 FQGNSA. CDR3 in DNA: TGTGCCAGCAGCTTAGGCCTAGCGGGGGCAGATACGCAGTATTTT. Protein product: CASSLGLAGADTQYF.

Only one count was recorded for this clone. The chain joins TRBV11-3 to TRBJ1-1; D may be TRBD1 (5 bases). The germline V gene has CDR1 SGHNT and CDR2 YENEEA. Deletions cut 5 bases from V and 8 bases from J, with 12 bases between. CDR3 length: 12 amino acids. The CDR3 DNA follows: TGTGCCAGCAGCCGGGGGACGGGGGAAGCTTTCTTT. Translation: CASSRGTGEAFF.

Written as DNA, the CDR3 is TGTGCCAGCAGCTTAGATCACCCGAGCGGTAATGAAAAACTGTTTTTT. It codes for CASSLDHPSGNEKLFF. V usage is TRBV11-2 and J usage is TRBJ1-4; D is unresolved. This CDR3 has 16 amino acids. Trimming took off 0 bases at V and 4 bases at J, with 12 bases between the two ends. From germline, CDR1 is SGHAT and CDR2 FQNNGV.

The chain carries TRBV5-4 and TRBJ1-2, with TRBD1 matching over 7 bases. With V trimmed by 0 bases and J by 2 bases, 4 bases remained unmatched. The CDR3 runs to 15 residues. Germline lookup yields CDR1 SGHNT and CDR2 YYREEE (reference sequence). The CDR3 DNA follows: TGTGCCAGCAGCTTGGTAAGGGGGCCCAACTATGGCTACACCTTC. Translation gives CASSLVRGPNYGYTF.

V is TRBV7-9 and J is TRBJ2-7; maybe TRBD1 (5 bases). The CDR3 consists of 15 residues. Between the trimmed V and J ends, which lost 5 bases and 2 bases, there was a span of 16 bases. Per the germline V gene, CDR1 is SEHNR and CDR2 is FQNEAQ (reference sequence). CDR3 nucleotide sequence: TGTGCCAGCAGCCAATGGGGCTCGTCCACCTACGAGCAGTACTTC. Amino acids: CASSQWGSSTYEQYF.

This chain connects TRBV7-3 to TRBJ2-1; 7 positions match TRBD2. CDR3 length: 16 amino acids. J gave up 7 bases and V 1 base, and 10 bases lay outside the gene matches. CDR1 is SGHTA and CDR2 is FQGTGA in the germline V gene. The DNA of the CDR3 is TGTGCCAGCAGCTTAAGGCTCGGCGGGAGCGCGAATGAGCAGTTCTTC. Its protein is CASSLRLGGSANEQFF.

This clone was picked up a small number of times. V gene TRBV25-1 combines with J gene TRBJ2-1; 8 bases map to TRBD2. The CDR3 runs to 15 residues. V lost 1 base to trimming and J lost 3 bases; unmatched junction nucleotides: 2. The V gene's germline CDR1 is MGHDK and CDR2 SYGVNS. The CDR3 loop is CASSESSGSYNEQFF. The CDR3 region has the DNA TGTGCCAGCAGTGAATCAAGCGGGAGCTACAATGAGCAGTTCTTC.

The chain uses TRBV15 and TRBJ1-6, with D possibly matching TRBD1 (6 bases). The ends were cut back, 0 bases at V and 9 bases at J, with 15 bases in the middle. The CDR3 length is 16 residues. Germline V lookup: CDR1 LNHNV, CDR2 YYDKDF (reference sequence). CDR3 bases: TGTGCCACCAGCAGAGAGGCGGGGGCTGATGGTTCACCCCTCCACTTT. Protein: CATSREAGADGSPLHF. The full variable domain, with the rest looked up from reference TRBV15 and TRBJ1-6, is DAMVIQNPRYQVTQFGKPVTLSCSQTLNHNVMYWYQQKSSQAPKLLFHYYDKDFNNEADTPDNFQSRRPNTSFCFLDIRSPGLGDTAMYLCATSREAGADGSPLHFGNGTRLTVT.

V and J are TRBV11-2 and TRBJ1-2; D is ambiguous. Germline V gene sequence: CDR1 SGHAT, CDR2 FQNNGV. Trimming took off 5 bases at V and 7 bases at J, with 14 bases between the two ends. The length of the CDR3 is 13 residues. The CDR3 region is CASSQDLGGGYTF. CDR3 DNA: TGTGCCAGCAGCCAAGACTTGGGAGGTGGCTACACCTTC.

The rearrangement uses TRBV10-3 and TRBJ1-1; 7 nucleotides line up with TRBD1. This CDR3 contains 17 residues. The germline gives CDR1 ENHRY, CDR2 SYGVKD. V shed 0 bases, J shed 4 bases, and the junction held 11 bases outside the gene matches. CDR3 amino acids: CAISESIESGGTTEAFF. The CDR3, as DNA: TGTGCCATCAGTGAGTCGATCGAATCAGGGGGTACCACTGAAGCTTTCTTT.

This CDR3 is CSVAGGDEQYF. The CDR3 bases are TGCAGCGTTGCTGGCGGGGACGAGCAGTACTTC. The chain has TRBV29-1 and TRBJ2-7; D is perhaps TRBD2 (6 bases). Germline V gives CDR1 SQVTM, CDR2 ANQGSEA. The V end was cut by 4 bases, the J end by 5 bases, with 9 bases between. This CDR3 is 11 amino acids long.

CDR3 bases: TGTGCCACCAGTCCCGCGCGCCAAAACACTGAAGCTTTCTTT. Its translation: CATSPARQNTEAFF. J is TRBJ1-1 and V is TRBV15; D gene uncertain. This CDR3 contains 14 residues. CDR1 is LNHNV and CDR2 is YYDKDF in the germline V gene (reference sequence). V lost 6 bases and J 2 bases, leaving 13 bases between the germline ends.

This clone was found a few times. The rearrangement joins TRBV2 to TRBJ2-1; 7 nucleotides agree with TRBD2. Unmatched junction bases numbered 6, after V lost 7 bases and J lost 3 bases. Germline V gene data show CDR1 as SNHLY and CDR2 as FYNNEI. This CDR3 is built from 14 residues. The chain's CDR3 is CASNPSGYYNEQFF. In nucleotides, the CDR3 is TGTGCCAGCAACCCTAGCGGATACTACAATGAGCAGTTCTTC.

The chain combines TRBV6-1 with TRBJ1-1, with D tentatively TRBD1 (6 bases). The CDR3 is 13 residues long. Germline CDR1 reads MNHNS; CDR2 reads SASEGT. V was trimmed by 6 bases and J by 1 base, leaving 9 bases between them. CDR3 residues: CASRTGANTEAFF. In DNA, the CDR3 is TGTGCCAGCAGGACAGGAGCGAACACTGAAGCTTTCTTT.

This chain joins TRBV28 and TRBJ2-2; D unresolved. The CDR3 length is 14 residues. CDR1 and CDR2 from the germline V gene are MDHEN and SYDVKM. V lost 7 bases and J lost 3, with 12 bases in between. CDR3 region: CASTSRLYTGELFF. The CDR3 bases are TGTGCCAGCACCTCCCGACTGTACACCGGGGAGCTGTTTTTT.

The V call is TRBV7-9, the J call TRBJ1-4; D perhaps matches TRBD1 (5 bases). Looked up from germline, CDR1 is SEHNR and CDR2 is FQNEAQ (reference sequence). The CDR3 contains 14 residues. V was clipped by 1 base and J by 5 bases, with 8 bases between them. The CDR3 DNA reads as TGTGCCAGCAGCTTAGGGGCAGGGAATGAAAAACTGTTTTTT. Protein: CASSLGAGNEKLFF.

The chain carries TRBV10-3 and TRBJ2-7; 11 nucleotides align to TRBD1. Per germline, CDR1 ENHRY and CDR2 SYGVKD. This CDR3 is built from 15 residues. V dropped 4 bases and J dropped 0; count of bases not matched to a gene: 2. The CDR3 is CAISGGTGGSYEQYF. CDR3 bases: TGTGCCATCAGTGGCGGGACAGGGGGCTCCTACGAGCAGTACTTC.

This chain links TRBV7-9 with TRBJ1-1, with 10 bases fitting TRBD1. The CDR3 consists of 13 residues. Trimming cost V 5 bases and J 10 bases; bases outside gene matches: 7. Germline-derived CDR1 and CDR2 are SEHNR and FQNEAQ (reference sequence). CDR3 sequence reads: CASSLRDRGRAFF. CDR3 DNA: TGTGCCAGCAGCCTCCGGGACAGGGGAAGAGCTTTCTTT.

This clone has a handful of counts. The chain is built from TRBV28 and TRBJ1-2, with TRBD1 as a possible D gene (6 bases). V was pared by 4 bases and J by 4 bases, with 10 bases between. The CDR3 contains 13 residues. Germline lookup yields CDR1 MDHEN and CDR2 SYDVKM. CDR3 region: CASSYRGGYGYTF. The CDR3 bases are TGTGCCAGCAGTTATAGGGGGGGCTATGGCTACACCTTC.

V is TRBV9 and J is TRBJ1-1; D call uncertain. V was cut by 7 bases and J by 1 base, with 11 bases left in between. From germline, CDR1 is SGDLS and CDR2 YYNGEE. This CDR3 has 13 residues. DNA of the CDR3: TGTGCCAGCCGTGGGCGGGCGAACACTGAAGCTTTCTTT. Amino acid sequence: CASRGRANTEAFF.

This rearrangement joins TRBV5-4 to TRBJ2-5, with 8 bases that match TRBD2. The CDR3 runs 15 residues. Looked up from germline, CDR1 is SGHNT and CDR2 is YYREEE (reference sequence). V shed 2 bases and J 5 bases; nucleotides not matched to a gene: 8. The DNA of the CDR3 is TGTGCCAGCAGCTTAGTTGCGGGGGGATTCGAGACCCAGTACTTC. Residues: CASSLVAGGFETQYF.

This sequence joins TRBV4-2 and TRBJ1-1; the match to TRBD1 covers 7 bases. CDR3 size: 16 residues. The trim removed 4 bases at V and 3 bases at J, leaving 11 bases unmatched. Germline V gene data show CDR1 as LGHNA and CDR2 as YNFKEQ. The CDR3 reads CASSPTGTQVDTEAFF. The CDR3, as DNA: TGTGCCAGCAGCCCGACAGGGACCCAAGTTGACACTGAAGCTTTCTTT.

This chain uses TRBV4-1 with TRBJ2-3; the D gene is possibly TRBD2 (5 bases). Germline CDR1 MGHRA, CDR2 YSYEKL. Trimming stripped 1 base from V and 0 bases from J, with 11 bases between. The CDR3 is made up of 16 amino acids. CDR3 coding DNA: TGCGCCAGCAGCCAAGTATCTGGCGGGAGCACAGATACGCAGTATTTT. This codes for CASSQVSGGSTDTQYF.

This sequence joins TRBV7-8 and TRBJ1-2, with 8 bases identical to TRBD1. The CDR3 loop spans 13 amino acids. After removal of 5 bases from V and 7 bases from J, the junction contained 6 bases not matched to a gene. Looked up from germline, CDR1 is SGHVS and CDR2 is FQNEAQ. The CDR3: CASSLGTGGGYTF. DNA for the CDR3: TGTGCCAGCAGCCTAGGGACAGGCGGTGGCTACACCTTC.

The CDR3 region has the DNA TGCGCCAGCAGCCAAGGGACTAGCGGGAGAGAAACCTACGAGCAGTACTTC. Amino acids: CASSQGTSGRETYEQYF. V is TRBV4-1 and J is TRBJ2-7, with TRBD2 identical over 13 bases. The junction had 5 bases not matched to a gene; V was cut back by 1 base and J by 2 bases. Looked up from germline, CDR1 is MGHRA and CDR2 is YSYEKL. The CDR3 loop spans 17 amino acids.

The rearrangement uses TRBV6-5 and TRBJ2-7; the D gene is possibly TRBD2 (6 bases). Deletions cut 6 bases from V and 1 base from J, with 13 bases between. CDR1 and CDR2 from the germline V gene are MNHEY and SVGAGI. The CDR3 covers 14 residues. This chain's CDR3 is CASRDGGQSYEQYF. CDR3 nucleotides: TGTGCCAGCAGGGACGGGGGTCAGTCCTACGAGCAGTACTTC.

About this clone: Mismatch with germline at one junction end may stem from a read error. V gene TRBV7-8 combines with J gene TRBJ2-3; 8 nucleotides align to TRBD1. Germline lookup yields CDR1 SGHVS and CDR2 FQNEAQ. CDR3 size: 17 residues. The CDR3 spells CASNLAGTGFGTDTQYF. The CDR3 nucleotides are TGTGCCAGCAACTTAGCCGGGACAGGCTTTGGCACAGATACGCAGTATTTT.